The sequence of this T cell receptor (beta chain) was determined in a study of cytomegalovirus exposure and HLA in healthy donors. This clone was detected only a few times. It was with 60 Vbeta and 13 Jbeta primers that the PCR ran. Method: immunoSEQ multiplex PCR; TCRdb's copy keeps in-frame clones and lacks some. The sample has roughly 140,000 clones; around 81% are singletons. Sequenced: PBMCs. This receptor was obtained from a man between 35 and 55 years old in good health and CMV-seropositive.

CDR3 loop: CASSPSGTLSDTQYF. The CDR3 nucleotides are TGTGCCAGCAGTCCCAGCGGAACCCTATCAGATACGCAGTATTTT. This chain uses TRBV6-5 with TRBJ2-3; D is possibly TRBD2 (5 bases). The CDR3 runs to 15 residues. V was clipped by 5 bases and J by 4 bases, with 16 bases between them. CDR1 is MNHEY, CDR2 SVGAGI, per germline.